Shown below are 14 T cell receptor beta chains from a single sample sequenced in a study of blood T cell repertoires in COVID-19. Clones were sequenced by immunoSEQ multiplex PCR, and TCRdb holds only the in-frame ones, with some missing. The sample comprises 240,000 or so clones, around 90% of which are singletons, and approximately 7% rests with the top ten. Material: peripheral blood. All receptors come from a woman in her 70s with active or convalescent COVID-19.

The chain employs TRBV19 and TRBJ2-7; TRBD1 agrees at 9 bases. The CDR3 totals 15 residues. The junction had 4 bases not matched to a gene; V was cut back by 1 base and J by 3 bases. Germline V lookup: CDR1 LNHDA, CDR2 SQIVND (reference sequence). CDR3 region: CASSIVEGQGYEQYF. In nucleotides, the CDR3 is TGTGCCAGTAGTATAGTCGAGGGACAGGGCTACGAGCAGTACTTC.

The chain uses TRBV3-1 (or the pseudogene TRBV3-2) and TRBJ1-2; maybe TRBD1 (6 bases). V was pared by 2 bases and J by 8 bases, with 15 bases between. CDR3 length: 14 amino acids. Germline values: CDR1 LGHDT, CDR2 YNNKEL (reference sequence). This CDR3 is CASSQLGATYGYTF. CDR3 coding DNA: TGTGCCAGCAGCCAACTGGGGGCGACTTACGGCTACACCTTC.

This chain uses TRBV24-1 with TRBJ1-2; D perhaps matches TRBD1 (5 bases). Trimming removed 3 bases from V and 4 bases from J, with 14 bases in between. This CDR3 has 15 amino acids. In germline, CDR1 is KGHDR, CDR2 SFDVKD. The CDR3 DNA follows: TGTGCCACCAGTGATCGCGGACAAGCTATCTATGGCTACACCTTC. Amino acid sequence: CATSDRGQAIYGYTF.

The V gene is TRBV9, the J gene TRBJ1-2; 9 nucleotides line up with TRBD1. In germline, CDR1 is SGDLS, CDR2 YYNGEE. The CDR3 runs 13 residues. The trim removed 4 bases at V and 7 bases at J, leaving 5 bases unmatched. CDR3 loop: CASSFRDRAGYTF. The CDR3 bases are TGTGCCAGCAGCTTCCGGGACAGGGCTGGCTACACCTTC.

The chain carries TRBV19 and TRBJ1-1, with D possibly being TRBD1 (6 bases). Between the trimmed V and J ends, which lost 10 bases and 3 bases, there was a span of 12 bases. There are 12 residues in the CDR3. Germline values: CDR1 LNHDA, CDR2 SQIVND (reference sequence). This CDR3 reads CATGQFDTEAFF. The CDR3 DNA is TGTGCCACCGGACAGTTTGACACTGAAGCTTTCTTT.

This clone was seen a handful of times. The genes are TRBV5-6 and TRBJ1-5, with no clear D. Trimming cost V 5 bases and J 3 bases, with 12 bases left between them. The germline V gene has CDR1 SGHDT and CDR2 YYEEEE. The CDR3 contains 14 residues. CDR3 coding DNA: TGTGCCAGCAGTTTAGCGGTGGCCAATCAGCCCCAGCATTTT. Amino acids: CASSLAVANQPQHF.

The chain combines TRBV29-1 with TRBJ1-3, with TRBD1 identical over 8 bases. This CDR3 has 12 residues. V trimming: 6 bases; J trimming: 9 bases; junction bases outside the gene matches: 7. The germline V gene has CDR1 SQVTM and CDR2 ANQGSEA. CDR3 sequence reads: CSVGQGASTIYF. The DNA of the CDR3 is TGCAGCGTCGGACAGGGCGCGAGCACCATATATTTT.

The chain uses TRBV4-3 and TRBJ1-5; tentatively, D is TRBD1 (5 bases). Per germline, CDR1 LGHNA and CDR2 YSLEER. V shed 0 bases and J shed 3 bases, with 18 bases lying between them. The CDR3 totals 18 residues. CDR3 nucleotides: TGCGCCAGCAGCCAAGATTACCCTCGCGGGGCACCCAATCAGCCCCAGCATTTT. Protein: CASSQDYPRGAPNQPQHF.

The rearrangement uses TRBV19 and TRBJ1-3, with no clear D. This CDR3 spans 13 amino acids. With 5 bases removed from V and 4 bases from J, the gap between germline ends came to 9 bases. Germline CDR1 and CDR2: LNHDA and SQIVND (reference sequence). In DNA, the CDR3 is TGTGCCAGTAGTTGGGAGAACGGAAACACCATATATTTT. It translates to CASSWENGNTIYF.

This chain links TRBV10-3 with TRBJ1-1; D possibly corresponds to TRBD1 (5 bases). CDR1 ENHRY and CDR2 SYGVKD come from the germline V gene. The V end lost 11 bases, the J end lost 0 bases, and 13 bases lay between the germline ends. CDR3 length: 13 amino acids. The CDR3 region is CARAADMNTEAFF. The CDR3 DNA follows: TGTGCCCGCGCGGCGGACATGAACACTGAAGCTTTCTTT.

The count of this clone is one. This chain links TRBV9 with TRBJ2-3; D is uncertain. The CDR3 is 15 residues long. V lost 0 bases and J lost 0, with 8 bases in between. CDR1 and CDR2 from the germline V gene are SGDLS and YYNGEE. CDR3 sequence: CASSVVAGSTDTQYF. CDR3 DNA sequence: TGTGCCAGCAGCGTAGTGGCAGGTAGCACAGATACGCAGTATTTT.

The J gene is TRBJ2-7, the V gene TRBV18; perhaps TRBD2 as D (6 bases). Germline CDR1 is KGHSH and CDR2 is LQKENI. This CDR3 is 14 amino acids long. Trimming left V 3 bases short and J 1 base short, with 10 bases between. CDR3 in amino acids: CASSPGLPSYEQYF. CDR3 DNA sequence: TGTGCCAGCTCACCGGGACTCCCATCCTACGAGCAGTACTTC. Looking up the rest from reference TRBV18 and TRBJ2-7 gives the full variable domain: NAGVMQNPRHLVRRRGQEARLRCSPMKGHSHVYWYRQLPEEGLKFMVYLQKENIIDESGMPKERFSAEFPKEGPSILRIQQVVRGDSAAYFCASSPGLPSYEQYFGPGTRLTVT.

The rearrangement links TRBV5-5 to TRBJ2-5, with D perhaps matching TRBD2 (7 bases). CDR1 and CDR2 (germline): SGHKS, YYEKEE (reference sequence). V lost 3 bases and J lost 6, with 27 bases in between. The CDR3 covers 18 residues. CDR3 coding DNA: TGTGCCAGCAGCTCCCCAGGGGAGGGTAACCCGTTGAGGAAGACCCAGTACTTC. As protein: CASSSPGEGNPLRKTQYF.

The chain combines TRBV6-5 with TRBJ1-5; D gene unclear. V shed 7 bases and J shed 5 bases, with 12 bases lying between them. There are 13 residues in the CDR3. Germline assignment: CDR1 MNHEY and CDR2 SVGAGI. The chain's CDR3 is CASTPGGDQPQHF. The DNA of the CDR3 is TGTGCCAGCACCCCGGGAGGAGATCAGCCCCAGCATTTT.